This TCR beta chain was sequenced for a study of cytomegalovirus exposure and HLA in healthy donors (dated 2017 in TCRdb). Turning to the overall study: An earlier analysis of 587 of the donors reported about 280 Gb of sequence data and around 120 million unique TCR beta sequences obtained from approximately 180 million T cells. Approximately 310 gigabases of sequencing data and 80 million or so unique TCR sequences were included in an early release covering roughly 600 HLA-typed donors. The genetic ancestry cluster associated with self-reported Caucasian donors included roughly four fifths of the approximately 410 genotyped donors. The study aimed to test whether cataloging public T cell receptors could reveal signatures of past pathogen exposure. The T cell repertoires of some 670 subjects were profiled by immunosequencing and related to cytomegalovirus serostatus. A separate validation cohort of 100 to 150 different subjects was used in addition to the 666-subject first cohort. High-throughput TCR immunosequencing, statistical association of individual TCRs with disease status, and machine learning were combined to predict cytomegalovirus infection status. A later analysis re-examined previously published TCR beta repertoires from just over 650 donors and added high-resolution HLA genotyping to investigate patterns of TCR occurrence. The later analysis used no new phenotypic data to find candidate immune exposures, relying instead on TCR beta sequences and their occurrence across donors. An earlier analysis of around 580 of the donors used high-throughput TCR beta sequencing to judge whether each TCR beta V gene segment behaved as functional or pseudogenic. Donor age, sex, ethnicity and CMV serostatus were compiled alongside the repertoire data. A later genetic analysis used genome-wide SNP genotypes for about three fifths of the 666 donors, treating that subset as a discovery cohort. Every repertoire in the discovery cohort had been generated on one and the same sequencing platform. Both class I and class II loci were covered by HLA typing, at four-digit resolution. Typing coverage differed by locus: A, B, C, DRB1 and DQB1 were typed in roughly 629-640 donors, DQA1 in about 560, DPA1 in approximately 610, and DPB1 in 450 to 480. Because of strong linkage in the cohort, 5 or 6 DR-DQ haplotypes were treated as single units for association and clustering. Among around 400 genotyped donors of the cohort, an average of approximately 220,000 unique TCR beta nucleotide sequences was sequenced per donor, of which 15% to 20% were non-productive.

The cysteine opens and the phenylalanine closes a CDR3 of 17 amino acids. Kept here is only the CDR3 DNA, which spans 51 bases and is read in frame from base 1. Trimmed from V: 5 bases; trimmed from J: 6 bases; junction bases lacking a gene match: 15. From a lookup of the germline V gene (reference sequence), CDR1 and CDR2 are SEHNR and FQNEAQ. General findings and caveats noted by the study authors: The authors suggested that the approach could potentially be extended to other disease states and immunological phenotypes. Strong co-occurrence of HLA alleles, especially DR and DQ, made assigning TCR associations to individual alleles difficult. Only TCR beta chains were sequenced in this cohort, and the absence of alpha or paired-chain data limited detectable features. Broadly in line with IMGT annotations, most TCR beta V segments showed up in productive rearrangements about 87% or about 30% of the time in an earlier analysis of 587 of the donors. A later genetic analysis reported fewer N-insertions in productive TCRs among donors in an Asian-associated ancestry cluster than the roughly 690-donor mean. A further reported finding was that TCR beta sequences accurately predicted the HLA-A and HLA-B alleles for most subjects in the first cohort. Because counts were too low, roughly 16 rarely observed V segments, including chromosome 9 orphons, were left out of the earlier analysis of 500 to 750 of the donors. A cluster of highly shared sequence variants was judged likely to represent a technical artifact of the sequencing pipeline. The 87-base-pair reads could not distinguish some IMGT-functional V segments, including TRBV6-2 and TRBV6-3, so those segments were excluded. A few of the identified cytomegalovirus-associated TCR beta chains were confirmed in vitro to be specific for cytomegalovirus antigens. Roughly uniform sequencing depth across donors was assumed in presence/absence analyses, although this assumption may not hold. Compared with equally common non-associated chains, HLA-associated TCR beta chains in a later analysis were more clonally expanded and had lower generation probabilities. A total of some 180 TCR beta chains were listed by the study as associated with cytomegalovirus. Several of the top co-occurrence clusters appeared to be linked to parvovirus B19, influenza, CMV and Epstein-Barr virus, according to a later analysis. Most TCR sequences were seen in very few donors, while some public TCRs were found in many individuals. In a later analysis, around 17,000 TCR beta sequences were associated with specific HLA alleles at a false discovery rate of 0.05. The only immune exposure information available for the cohort was CMV serostatus. Linkage disequilibrium might explain the correlated functional status among segregating V segments, but an unknown experimental factor could not be ruled out. The classifier was reported to diagnose cytomegalovirus status with high specificity and sensitivity in both the original cohort and the validation cohort. HLA typing was unavailable for some donors at each locus, so association tests used only the typed subset. V-gene and J-gene trimming of TCR beta chains was associated with a missense DCLRE1C variant in a later genetic analysis, and the association was replicated in an independent cohort. In a later analysis, the rate of TCR association differed among HLA loci, with DRB1 alleles having the most associated TCRs and HLA-C alleles having the fewest. Most CMV-associated TCR beta chains appeared to be HLA-restricted in a later analysis, and the HLA associations seemed to be driven largely by CMV exposure.

The library was produced with the immunoSEQ multiplex PCR assay. For the multiplex PCR, a mixture combining 60 forward primers for TCR Vbeta segments and 13 reverse primers for TCR Jbeta segments was used. The CDR3 region of rearranged TCR beta genes was amplified from genomic DNA by a multiplex PCR assay. The Illumina HiSeq System was used to sequence the amplified TCR beta libraries as 87-base-pair reads. The study's processing was this. Across the roughly 670 repertoires, a later analysis counted 60 million to 90 million unique TCR beta chains, roughly 11 million of which were shared by at least two donors. Raw reads were error-corrected and collapsed into unique sequences by a nearest-neighbor algorithm in which closely related sequences were merged to remove PCR and sequencing errors. Alignment of CDR3 sequences to IMGT reference sequences was used to assign V, D and J gene segments. For a sequence to be retained, a match of at least six nucleotides was required to both a V gene segment and a J gene segment. Rearrangements were called productive when the CDR3 lacked stop codons and stayed in frame with V and J; all others were non-productive. CDR3 was defined according to IMGT convention as the region running from the second conserved V-encoded cysteine to the conserved J-encoded phenylalanine. Sequences without an unambiguous match to a single V gene segment were excluded from the earlier analysis of about 640 of the donors. In an earlier analysis of 587 of the donors, V segments were called functional above 56.7% productive rearrangements and were called segregating when the between-donor standard deviation exceeded 5%. A statistical classification framework was developed to diagnose cytomegalovirus status using the catalog of TCR beta chain sequences. A later analysis assigned V and J genes by comparing TCR nucleotide sequences with IMGT/GENE-DB human TR gene sequences. The TCRdist pipeline was used in a later analysis to assign CDR3 sequences and most-parsimonious VDJ recombination scenarios. A later analysis defined each TCR beta chain by its CDR3 amino acid sequence plus V-gene family, and excluded reads lacking a unique V-gene family. As a way to deal with suspected cross-contamination and a sequencing artifact, a later analysis dropped 640 or so nucleotide sequences that were highly shared and had low generation probability. In a later analysis, a clonal expansion index was calculated for each public chain from normalized within-repertoire ranks of inferred template counts. In a later analysis, generation probabilities were computed with a VDJ recombination model fitted to out-of-frame rearrangements, and the resulting probabilities were checked against IGoR. A later analysis scored TCR-TCR, TCR-HLA and TCR-CMV co-occurrence with hypergeometric tests, applying a repertoire-size bias correction to TCR pairs. False discovery rates were estimated in a later analysis by permuting HLA or CMV assignments 20 times. In a later analysis, co-occurring TCRs were grouped using DBSCAN, with TCRdist sequence similarity added in when clustering inside HLA-allele-positive subsets. For co-occurrence clustering, repertoires with fewer than 30,000 or more than 120,000 public chains were excluded, along with five repertoires with anomalous nucleotide sharing. The table was pulled from immuneACCESS by TCRdb, which kept in-frame rearrangements only. Such tables lose some clones; where checked, under half of the loss comes from unresolved V genes, and the rest has no known cause. D and trimming come from the DNA, and the V and J calls and clone size come from that table. Per the sample table, the count is about 160,000 clones. The ten top clones hold 1.3% of the sample.

The cohort was made up of approximately 700 healthy bone marrow donors. At the time of sampling, every cohort member was nominally healthy, though immune exposures that went unrecorded were likely present. The donor was CMV seronegative and belonged to the group of more than 300 seronegative cohort members. Each donor provided a peripheral blood sample, and peripheral blood mononuclear cells were used for TCR beta sequencing. The Qiagen DNeasy Blood Extraction Kit was used to extract genomic DNA from the blood cell samples. In regard to this clone: Its antigen is unknown.

The chain is assembled from TRBV7-9 and TRBJ2-3, and 9 junctional nucleotides match TRBD2. This receptor was taken from a woman aged 55-69 years in good health and CMV-seronegative. Specimen: PBMCs. For the CDR3, the sequence is CASSPWSVGSGGDTQYF. The DNA sequence follows: TGTGCCAGCAGCCCCTGGTCTGTTGGGAGCGGGGGGGATACGCAGTATTTT.